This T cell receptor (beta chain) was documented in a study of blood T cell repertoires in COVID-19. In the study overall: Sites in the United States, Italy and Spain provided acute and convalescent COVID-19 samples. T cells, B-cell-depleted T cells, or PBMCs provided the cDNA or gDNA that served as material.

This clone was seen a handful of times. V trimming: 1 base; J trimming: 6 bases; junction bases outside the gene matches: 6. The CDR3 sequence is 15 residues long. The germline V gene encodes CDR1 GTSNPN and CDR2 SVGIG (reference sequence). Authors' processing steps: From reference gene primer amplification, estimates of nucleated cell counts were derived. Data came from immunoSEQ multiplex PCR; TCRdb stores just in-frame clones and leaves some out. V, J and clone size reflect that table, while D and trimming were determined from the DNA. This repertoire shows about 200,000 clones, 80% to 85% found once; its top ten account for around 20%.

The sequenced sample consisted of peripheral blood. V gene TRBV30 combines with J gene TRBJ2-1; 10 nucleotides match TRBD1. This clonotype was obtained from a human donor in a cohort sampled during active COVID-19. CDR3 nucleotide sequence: TGTGCCTGGAGTGCAGACAGGGGGCCGGTCAATGAGCAGTTCTTC. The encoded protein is CAWSADRGPVNEQFF.